These 13 T cell receptor beta chains were all obtained from the same sample, sequenced in a study of cytomegalovirus exposure and HLA in healthy donors. The PCR ran on 60 Vbeta and 13 Jbeta primers. Clones were sequenced by immunoSEQ multiplex PCR, and TCRdb holds only the in-frame ones, with some missing. The sample lists under 200,000 clones, over 75% seen once, with over 12% in the top ten. Sequencing was carried out using PBMCs. The receptors come from a man aged 45-65 years in good health and CMV-seropositive.

In the case of this clone: The sample holds other DNA sequences that translate to the same CDR3. This chain links TRBV27 with TRBJ1-1; tentative D call: TRBD1 (5 bases). Looked up from germline, CDR1 is MNHEY and CDR2 is SMNVEV (reference sequence). The CDR3 loop spans 14 amino acids. The V and J ends lost 2 bases and 1 base respectively, with 8 bases between them. The CDR3 nucleotides read TGTGCCAGCAGTTTACAGGGTGGGAACACTGAAGCTTTCTTT. Protein product: CASSLQGGNTEAFF.

Only a few counts were recorded for this clone. The chain has TRBV28 and TRBJ2-7, with 8 bases that match TRBD1. This CDR3 region has 13 residues. V trimming: 5 bases; J trimming: 3 bases; junction bases outside the gene matches: 3. Germline values: CDR1 MDHEN, CDR2 SYDVKM. The CDR3 nucleotides are TGTGCCAGCAGTAGGGGACAGGACTACGAGCAGTACTTC. Encoded protein: CASSRGQDYEQYF. Looking up the rest from reference TRBV28 and TRBJ2-7 gives the full variable domain: DVKVTQSSRYLVKRTGEKVFLECVQDMDHENMFWYRQDPGLGLRLIYFSYDVKMKEKGDIPEGYSVSREKKERFSLILESASTNQTSMYLCASSRGQDYEQYFGPGTRLTVT.

This clone was recorded once. J is TRBJ1-5 and V is TRBV5-5; D is unresolved. Trimming pared 0 bases from V and 10 bases from J, leaving 11 bases between. The length of the CDR3 is 13 residues. The germline V gene has CDR1 SGHKS and CDR2 YYEKEE (reference sequence). The chain's CDR3 is CASSLVSSEPQHF. The CDR3 nucleotides are TGTGCCAGCAGCTTGGTGTCGTCAGAACCCCAGCATTTT.

This clone was seen only a few times. The chain recombines TRBV5-8 with TRBJ1-4, with D maybe TRBD1 (5 bases). V lost 5 bases and J 8 bases, leaving 19 bases between the germline ends. The germline gives CDR1 SGHTS, CDR2 YDEGEE. The CDR3 covers 15 residues. The CDR3, as DNA: TGTGCCAGCAGAAAGGGAGGCGCAGGGTGGGAAAAACTGTTTTTT. Translated, it gives CASRKGGAGWEKLFF.

This chain uses TRBV6-1 with TRBJ1-1, with D unresolved. CDR3 length: 14 residues. V lost 6 bases to trimming and J lost 5 bases, with 16 bases between them. Germline values: CDR1 MNHNS, CDR2 SASEGT. The CDR3 reads CASSPKESGTEAFF. Here the CDR3 DNA reads TGTGCCAGCAGCCCGAAAGAATCCGGGACTGAAGCTTTCTTT.

V is TRBV28 and J is TRBJ1-1; no definite D call. Per germline, CDR1 MDHEN and CDR2 SYDVKM. Deletions cut 7 bases from V and 0 bases from J, with 24 bases between. The CDR3 is 18 amino acids. This CDR3 is CASTSLLGYVAMNTEAFF. The CDR3 region has the DNA TGTGCCAGCACCTCGCTTCTCGGGTATGTGGCGATGAACACTGAAGCTTTCTTT.

This chain links TRBV9 with TRBJ2-2; 9 bases map to TRBD1. V was clipped by 0 bases and J by 5 bases; unmatched bases: 5. Germline values: CDR1 SGDLS, CDR2 YYNGEE. The CDR3 sequence is 16 residues long. CDR3: CASSVVGQGPTGELFF. The CDR3 DNA follows: TGTGCCAGCAGCGTAGTGGGACAGGGCCCTACCGGGGAGCTGTTTTTT.

The rearrangement joins TRBV9 to TRBJ1-4, with TRBD1 identical over 8 bases. V shed 7 bases, J shed 5 bases, and the junction held 7 bases outside the gene matches. The CDR3 loop spans 14 amino acids. Looked up from germline, CDR1 is SGDLS and CDR2 is YYNGEE. As DNA, the CDR3 is TGTGCCAGCGCTTGGGGGACAGGAAATGAAAAACTGTTTTTT. This sequence encodes CASAWGTGNEKLFF. The variable domain in full, completed from reference TRBV9 and TRBJ1-4, reads DSGVTQTPKHLITATGQRVTLRCSPRSGDLSVYWYQQSLDQGLQFLIQYYNGEERAKGNILERFSAQQFPDLHSELNLSSLELGDSALYFCASAWGTGNEKLFFGSGTQLSVL.

The rearrangement uses TRBV11-2 and TRBJ2-5, with 10 bases that match TRBD2. CDR1 and CDR2 from the germline V gene are SGHAT and FQNNGV. Unmatched junction bases numbered 5, after V lost 2 bases and J lost 2 bases. The CDR3 is 16 residues long. CDR3 residues: CASSLTSGALQETQYF. CDR3 nucleotides: TGTGCCAGCAGCTTAACTAGCGGGGCCCTTCAAGAGACCCAGTACTTC. Full variable domain (remainder filled in from reference TRBV11-2 and TRBJ2-5): EAGVAQSPRYKIIEKRQSVAFWCNPISGHATLYWYQQILGQGPKLLIQFQNNGVVDDSQLPKDRFSAERLKGVDSTLKIQPAKLEDSAVYLCASSLTSGALQETQYFGPGTRLLVL.

The V and J genes are TRBV2 and TRBJ2-1; a weak D match, TRBD1 (5 bases). V was pared by 3 bases and J by 5 bases, with 5 bases between. CDR1 is SNHLY, CDR2 FYNNEI, per germline. CDR3 length: 12 residues. The CDR3 nucleotides are TGTGCCAGCAGTGAGGGGCACAATGAGCAGTTCTTC. Translation gives CASSEGHNEQFF.

This sequence joins TRBV7-3 and TRBJ2-2; D gene unclear. The V gene lost 6 bases and the J gene lost 5 bases, with 10 bases spanning the gap. The germline CDR1 and CDR2 sequences are SGHTA and FQGTGA. The CDR3 covers 13 residues. Here the CDR3 reads CASRFTGTGELFF. In nucleotides, the CDR3 is TGTGCCAGCAGATTTACCGGGACCGGGGAGCTGTTTTTT.

The chain is built from TRBV20-1 and TRBJ1-1, with 8 bases that match TRBD1. Germline V gene data show CDR1 as DFQATT and CDR2 as SNEGSKA (reference sequence). This CDR3 comprises 11 residues. With V trimmed by 6 bases and J by 12 bases, 9 bases remained unmatched. DNA of the CDR3: TGCAGTGCATTGGCGGACAGGGCGTCTTTCTTT. Translated: CSALADRASFF.

This rearrangement joins TRBV11-2 to TRBJ2-3, with TRBD1 identical over 8 bases. Looked up from germline, CDR1 is SGHAT and CDR2 is FQNNGV. The V segment lost 1 base and the J segment 1 base; nucleotides outside the gene matches: 4. The CDR3 length is 16 residues. The CDR3: CASSLGAGQGTDTQYF. The CDR3 nucleotides read TGTGCCAGCAGCTTAGGGGCGGGACAGGGCACAGATACGCAGTATTTT.